This passage covers 5 T cell receptor beta chains from one sample sequenced in a study of cytomegalovirus exposure and HLA in healthy donors. Primers for the PCR totalled 60 Vbeta and 13 Jbeta. The protocol was immunoSEQ multiplex PCR, while the TCRdb copy is restricted to in-frame clones and leaves out a portion. Its table records approximately 93,000 clones. Sequencing used PBMCs. The receptor set was obtained from a woman aged 30 to 39 in good health and CMV-seronegative.

This chain connects TRBV19 to TRBJ2-1, with D perhaps matching TRBD2 (6 bases). This CDR3 contains 16 residues. The germline V and J ends were trimmed by 5 bases and 9 bases, with 23 bases remaining between them. Looked up from germline, CDR1 is LNHDA and CDR2 is SQIVND (reference sequence). The CDR3: CASSLLAGMFQGEQFF. DNA for the CDR3: TGTGCCAGTAGTCTACTAGCCGGGATGTTTCAGGGTGAGCAGTTCTTC.

The V gene is TRBV4-1, the J gene TRBJ1-1; 8 bases fit TRBD1. Looked up from germline, CDR1 is MGHRA and CDR2 is YSYEKL. CDR3 length: 14 amino acids. V trimming: 5 bases; J trimming: 10 bases; junction bases outside the gene matches: 12. The CDR3 nucleotides are TGCGCCAGCAGCACAGTCATACAGGGGGGAGTAGCTTTCTTT. It translates to CASSTVIQGGVAFF.

CDR3 coding DNA: TGTGCCAGCAGCCACGCCCCGGGGATATCCCCCTACGAGCAGTACTTC. This translates into CASSHAPGISPYEQYF. J is TRBJ2-7 and V is TRBV14, with a possible D match to TRBD2 (5 bases). The germline V gene encodes CDR1 SGHDN and CDR2 FVKESK. Trimming removed 3 bases from V and 2 bases from J, with 17 bases in between. The length of the CDR3 is 16 residues.

In nucleotides, the CDR3 is TGCGCCAGCAGCCAAGGGGTTTTGCGGCGGAACTCTGGAAACACCATATATTTT. Its protein product is CASSQGVLRRNSGNTIYF. The chain employs TRBV4-1 and TRBJ1-3; the D is unclear. CDR1 is MGHRA, CDR2 YSYEKL, per germline. V lost 1 base and J 0 bases, leaving 16 bases between the germline ends. This CDR3 comprises 18 residues.

This chain connects TRBV27 to TRBJ1-5; D gene ambiguous. The CDR3 is made up of 14 amino acids. Trimming stripped 10 bases from V and 0 bases from J, with 13 bases between. Germline loops: CDR1 MNHEY, CDR2 SMNVEV (reference sequence). The DNA of the CDR3 is TGTGCCACCTGGAGTGGTTATAGCAATCAGCCCCAGCATTTT. It yields the protein CATWSGYSNQPQHF.